Below, 7 T cell receptor beta chains from the same sample are listed, as sequenced in a study of circulating and synovial CD4+ cells in juvenile arthritis. Some clones are missing from TCRdb's copy, which holds only in-frame ones; the method was immunoSEQ multiplex PCR. The data contain around 2,700 clones, 88% of them singletons. Source material: HLA-DR+ CD4+ T cells from blood. Specified subset: circulating pathogenic-like lymphocytes, sorted as HLA-DR+CD14-CD3+CD4+CD25low/- blood T cells. The receptors here all came from a human donor with juvenile idiopathic arthritis.

In this sample, this clone turned up once. This sequence joins TRBV23-1 and TRBJ2-1; 7 bases are a match to TRBD2. TRBV23-1 is filed as an ORF, its function uncertain. CDR3 length: 13 residues. V lost 7 bases and J lost 8; bases outside the gene matches: 8. The DNA of the CDR3 is TGCGCCAGCAAGCAAAGACTAGCTGATGAGCAGTTCTTC. Translation: CASKQRLADEQFF.

The chain uses TRBV5-1 and TRBJ2-1; tentatively, D is TRBD2 (6 bases). V lost 0 bases, J lost 0 bases, and 16 bases lay in between. Germline CDR1 reads SGHRS; CDR2 reads YFSETQ. The CDR3 sequence is 18 residues long. CDR3 loop: CASSLVAAGKSSYNEQFF. CDR3 DNA: TGCGCCAGCAGCTTGGTAGCGGCAGGCAAGAGCTCCTACAATGAGCAGTTCTTC.

This clone appeared a single time. The chain is built from TRBV6-6 and TRBJ1-6; D call uncertain. CDR1 and CDR2 from the germline V gene are MNHNY and SVGAGI (reference sequence). The CDR3 runs to 12 residues. The V end lost 7 bases, the J end lost 6 bases, and 7 bases lay between the germline ends. In DNA, the CDR3 is TGTGCCAGCACCCCGGGTAATTCACCCCTCCACTTT. Translation: CASTPGNSPLHF.

V usage is TRBV2 and J usage is TRBJ2-3; no clear D gene. This CDR3 comprises 12 residues. The germline V gene encodes CDR1 SNHLY and CDR2 FYNNEI. The V and J ends lost 9 bases and 0 bases respectively, with 7 bases between them. In nucleotides, the CDR3 is TGTGCCAGTTCCTTTAGCACAGATACGCAGTATTTT. Encoded protein: CASSFSTDTQYF. Looking up the rest from reference TRBV2 and TRBJ2-3 gives the full variable domain: EPEVTQTPSHQVTQMGQEVILRCVPISNHLYFYWYRQILGQKVEFLVSFYNNEISEKSEIFDDQFSVERPDGSNFTLKIRSTKLEDSAMYFCASSFSTDTQYFGPGTRLTVL.

This clone was detected once. The rearrangement joins TRBV4-1 to TRBJ2-7; D not certain. This CDR3 has 15 amino acids. From germline, CDR1 is MGHRA and CDR2 YSYEKL. V lost 0 bases to trimming and J lost 3 bases, with 12 bases between them. The CDR3 bases are TGCGCCAGCAGCCAAGATTTGGCAGATAACTACGAGCAGTACTTC. Its protein product is CASSQDLADNYEQYF.

This rearrangement joins TRBV5-1 to TRBJ2-3, with 12 bases matching TRBD2. Germline CDR1 SGHRS, CDR2 YFSETQ. Trimming took 3 bases from V and 1 from J; bases not matched to a gene: 9. The CDR3 sequence is 18 residues long. CDR3 coding DNA: TGCGCCAGCAGCTGGGGGAGACTAGCGGGAGTGGGCACAGATACGCAGTATTTT. This translates into CASSWGRLAGVGTDTQYF.

The rearrangement links TRBV2 to TRBJ1-4; D gene unclear. Germline V lookup: CDR1 SNHLY, CDR2 FYNNEI. Trimming pared 6 bases from V and 6 bases from J, leaving 5 bases between. The CDR3 is 11 residues long. The CDR3, as DNA: TGTGCCAGCAGGAGAGATGAAAAACTGTTTTTT. Translating it yields CASRRDEKLFF.